A single sample is the source of the 5 T cell receptor beta chains below, sequenced in a study of blood T cell repertoires in COVID-19 (dated by TCRdb to the early 2020s). Receptors were amplified or captured by the immunoSEQ multiplex PCR assay. What TCRdb holds here is the immuneACCESS table cut down to in-frame rearrangements. Part of the clones is not present; checked against another copy, under half of the missing clones reflect an unresolved V gene, and the others are unexplained. The sample data list 190,000 or so clones, and around 85% of these were observed just once. The ten largest clonotypes hold roughly a sixth of the sample. The specimen sequenced was PBMCs or T cells enriched from blood (not recorded which). Receptors originate from a man aged 35 to 55 who had recovered from COVID-19.

The chain couples TRBV29-1 to TRBJ2-7; the D gene is possibly TRBD2 (5 bases). The CDR3 is 14 amino acids. Germline V gene data show CDR1 as SQVTM and CDR2 as ANQGSEA. The ends were cut back, 0 bases at V and 2 bases at J, with 11 bases in the middle. The CDR3 DNA reads TGCAGCGTTGAAGATTATGACTATCCCTACGAGCAGTACTTC. This codes for CSVEDYDYPYEQYF.

This rearrangement joins TRBV5-1 to TRBJ2-2, with a tentative D call TRBD2 (5 bases). The CDR3 covers 15 residues. V was shortened by 4 bases and J by 5 bases, with 15 bases between the two germline ends. The germline V gene has CDR1 SGHRS and CDR2 YFSETQ. The CDR3 region has the DNA TGCGCCAGCAGCCCCCGTAGAGGGTGGACCGGGGAGCTGTTTTTT. This codes for CASSPRRGWTGELFF. Combining the CDR3 with reference TRBV5-1 and TRBJ2-2 gives the whole variable domain KAGVTQTPRYLIKTRGQQVTLSCSPISGHRSVSWYQQTPGQGLQFLFEYFSETQRNKGNFPGRFSGRQFSNSRSEMNVSTLELGDSALYLCASSPRRGWTGELFFGEGSRLTVL.

The table lists this clone with a few counts. The chain combines TRBV6-1 with TRBJ2-3, with 12 bases identical to TRBD2. The trim removed 4 bases at V and 5 bases at J, leaving 7 bases unmatched. Germline lookup yields CDR1 MNHNS and CDR2 SASEGT. The CDR3 consists of 16 residues. The CDR3 region has the DNA TGTGCCAGCAGTGGCGGACTAGCGGGAAGGGTAGATACGCAGTATTTT. This codes for CASSGGLAGRVDTQYF.

The rearrangement joins TRBV11-3 to TRBJ1-6; D unresolved. Trimming left V 4 bases short and J 14 bases short, with 9 bases between. CDR1 is SGHNT and CDR2 is YENEEA in the germline V gene. The CDR3 is 11 residues long. The CDR3 sequence is CASSSADSLHF. The CDR3 DNA reads TGTGCCAGCAGCTCGGCCGACTCCCTCCACTTT.

V is TRBV28 and J is TRBJ1-5, with TRBD1 as a possible D gene (6 bases). The CDR3 is 12 residues long. Germline-derived CDR1 and CDR2 are MDHEN and SYDVKM. The V end was cut by 6 bases, the J end by 10 bases, with 13 bases between. Here the CDR3 reads CASRETGSPQHF. The CDR3 DNA follows: TGTGCCAGCAGGGAAACAGGGTCTCCCCAGCATTTT.